This TCR beta chain was sequenced for a study of CD8+ T cells in alopecia areata. Study-level information: For 6 to 18 months, tofacitinib was taken, and 6 months off drug followed.

TCR sequencing used cDNA made by reverse transcription of extracted RNA. This table comes from immunoSEQ multiplex PCR, and its TCRdb copy is limited to in-frame clones, with some not included. The table records approximately 180,000 clones, less than 75% of them present only once. Overall study findings and caveats: Scalp sequencing also captures normal skin's resident alphabeta T cells. Clonality in lesional scalp, especially alopecia totalis/universalis, exceeded that of normal scalp.

Peripheral blood samples and lesional scalp punch biopsies were obtained from alopecia areata patients. Trimming removed 3 bases from V and 5 bases from J; junction bases left unmatched: 13. From germline, CDR1 is SNHLY and CDR2 FYNNEI. The CDR3 runs 17 residues. This clone was picked up a small number of times. The antigen is unknown. This TCR was recovered from a human donor with alopecia areata. J is TRBJ2-3 and V is TRBV2, with 8 bases matching TRBD2. The source was CD8+ T cells sorted from blood, collected at week 0. CDR3 nucleotides: TGTGCCAGCAGTGACGGCGGTCTGATAGCGGGGAAAGATACGCAGTATTTT. The encoded protein is CASSDGGLIAGKDTQYF.